The subject of this entry is one T cell receptor (beta chain). Methods used by the authors: Counts of nucleated cells, estimated from reference gene primer amplification, were obtained. Method: immunoSEQ multiplex PCR; TCRdb's copy keeps in-frame clones and lacks some. For V, J and clone size, that table is used; D and trimming come from the DNA. This table has hundreds of thousands of clones, 85% to 90% appearing once. With 5 bases clipped from V and 3 bases from J, the junction kept 6 bases outside the gene matches. The CDR3 covers 15 residues. The germline V gene has CDR1 SSHAT and CDR2 FNYEAQ (reference sequence). The entry originates in a study of blood T cell repertoires in COVID-19. Overall study context: Samples came from the United States, Italy and Spain, spanning acute and convalescent COVID-19.

This rearrangement joins TRBV7-7 to TRBJ2-3; 9 bases fit TRBD2. The receptor was derived from a middle-aged man who had recovered from COVID-19. The sample consisted of PBMCs or T cells enriched from blood (not recorded which). The CDR3 sequence: CASSPLAGVTDTQYF. CDR3 DNA sequence: TGTGCCAGCAGCCCGTTAGCGGGAGTAACAGATACGCAGTATTTT.